Listed below are T cell receptor beta chains from one sample, sequenced in a study of blood T cell repertoires in COVID-19. The table came from immunoSEQ multiplex PCR; TCRdb's copy has only in-frame clones and leaves some out. The top ten clones hold over 1.5% of a sample with some 500,000 clones, approximately 88% of them seen once. Sequencing used PBMCs or T cells enriched from blood (not recorded which). These receptors all come from a woman in her thirties or forties who had recovered from COVID-19. CDR3s include the opening cysteine and the closing phenylalanine or tryptophan. D genes are given only for firm matches.

V gene	J gene	D gene	CDR3 protein
TRBV25-1	TRBJ1-1	NA	CASSVRVQGKGDTEAFF
TRBV7-2	TRBJ2-5	NA	CASSLVLAGETQYF
TRBV29-1	TRBJ1-2	TRBD1	CSGLTGPLGGYTF
TRBV3-1/TRBV3-2	TRBJ2-7	NA	CASSSFGGLMPYEQYF
TRBV30	TRBJ1-2	NA	CAWSVIFHSGVGYGYTF
TRBV11-3	TRBJ1-1	NA	CASSLGLSSEAFF
TRBV4-1	TRBJ1-5	NA	CASSQVQGEPQHF
TRBV5-6	TRBJ2-2	TRBD1	CASSRVGQLNTGELFF
TRBV19	TRBJ1-1	NA	CASSNVGGLTEAFF
TRBV5-5	TRBJ1-2	TRBD1	CASSFWDRVNYGYTF